The rows below give T cell receptor beta chains drawn from one sample of a study of a mutant IDH1 vaccine in newly diagnosed glioma. Sequenced by immunoSEQ multiplex PCR; TCRdb stores in-frame clones only, minus some. This table has around 50,000 clones, roughly 89% appearing once. The starting material was PBMCs, obtained from a glioma patient treated with radiotherapy, temozolomide or both. These receptors were taken from a middle-aged man with glioma. Both conserved end residues are part of each CDR3. Fields, in order: V gene, D gene, clone size, J gene, CDR3 DNA, CDR3 protein. A D gene is named only where the DNA matches it firmly. The size entry is marked missing in some rows and otherwise reads once, few, many or a size class.

TRBV11-2	NA	few	TRBJ2-5	TGTGCCAGCAGCTTACGAACAGCACAAGAGACCCAGTACTTC	CASSLRTAQETQYF
TRBV5-4	NA	NA	TRBJ2-5	TGTGCCAGCAGCTTTTACAGGGAAGGCCAGTACTTC	CASSFYREGQYF
TRBV7-9	TRBD1	NA	TRBJ1-3	TGTGCCAGCAGCTTTACAGGGGGAGGAAACACCATATATTTT	CASSFTGGGNTIYF
TRBV6-5	NA	NA	TRBJ2-7	TGTGCCAGCACCGGTACCTACGAGCAGTACTTC	CASTGTYEQYF
TRBV27	NA	few	TRBJ2-1	TGTGCCAGCAGTCTAAAGATGGACCAAAGGAGCAATGAGCAGTTCTTC	CASSLKMDQRSNEQFF
TRBV15	NA	NA	TRBJ1-5	TGTGCCACCAGCAGAGAGGGTAGGGACGATCAGCCCCAGCATTTT	CATSREGRDDQPQHF
TRBV5-1	NA	NA	TRBJ2-3	TGCGCCAGCAGCTTTCATCCGGGGAATCCAGATACGCAGTATTTT	CASSFHPGNPDTQYF
TRBV12-5	NA	NA	TRBJ2-2	TGTGCTAGTGGCCTAGGGCACACCGGGGAGCTGTTTTTT	CASGLGHTGELFF
TRBV11-3	NA	NA	TRBJ2-1	TGTGCCAGCAGCCTCCCTTGGGGGAATGAGCAGTTCTTC	CASSLPWGNEQFF
TRBV9	TRBD1	NA	TRBJ1-3	TGTGCCAGCAGCGTAGGTCTGAGGAGGGGGCAGGCAGGAAACACCATATATTTT	CASSVGLRRGQAGNTIYF
TRBV7-3	NA	few	TRBJ1-1	TGTGCCAGCAGCTCATCTTGGGCGGGAACTGAAGCTTTCTTT	CASSSSWAGTEAFF
TRBV6-1	TRBD1	once	TRBJ2-3	TGTGCCAGCACAGGACAGGGGGGCGGCCAGGATACGCAGTATTTT	CASTGQGGGQDTQYF
TRBV27	NA	NA	TRBJ2-7	TGTGCCAGCAGATCCTCAGGGTACGAGCAGTACTTC	CASRSSGYEQYF
TRBV15	TRBD1	NA	TRBJ2-3	TGTGCCACCAGCAGGGAACCGGGACAGGGACCAGATACGCAGTATTTT	CATSREPGQGPDTQYF
TRBV28	TRBD1	NA	TRBJ1-5	TGTGCCAGCAGTGTAACGGGACAGGGAGGACAGCCCCAGCATTTT	CASSVTGQGGQPQHF
TRBV6-5	NA	once	TRBJ2-3	TGTGCCAGCAGCCAAACGAGAGCATCCACAGATACGCAGTATTTT	CASSQTRASTDTQYF
TRBV29-1	NA	NA	TRBJ1-1	TGCAGCGTCGCCCTACAGGGAAACACTGAAGCTTTCTTT	CSVALQGNTEAFF
TRBV10-1	TRBD2	NA	TRBJ2-2	TGCGCCAGCACGGGCCCCGGACTAGCGGGAGTTCCCACCACCGGGGAGCTGTTTTTT	CASTGPGLAGVPTTGELFF
TRBV7-2	NA	NA	TRBJ2-3	TGTGCCAGCAGCTTAAGGACAGATACGCAGTATTTT	CASSLRTDTQYF
TRBV9	NA	NA	TRBJ2-5	TGTGCCAGCAGTCCTAGGGTGAGGGAGACCCAGTACTTC	CASSPRVRETQYF
TRBV19	NA	medium-sized	TRBJ1-2	TGTGCCAGTAGTATAAGGAATAGTAAAGGCTACACCTTC	CASSIRNSKGYTF
TRBV5-6	NA	NA	TRBJ1-6	TGTGCCAGCAGCTTGGGTGCAGCTACAAATTCACCCCTCCACTTT	CASSLGAATNSPLHF
TRBV4-1	NA	NA	TRBJ1-4	TGCGCCAGCAGCCGACGGGGGACTAATGAAAAACTGTTTTTT	CASSRRGTNEKLFF
TRBV28	NA	once	TRBJ2-7	TGTGCCAGCAGTCCGCCAGGGTTCGTAGTCTACGAGCAGTACTTC	CASSPPGFVVYEQYF
TRBV4-3	NA	NA	TRBJ2-7	TGCGCCAGCAGCCAAGAATCCGTCGCCCGGTACAACGAGCAGTACTTC	CASSQESVARYNEQYF
TRBV7-8	NA	NA	TRBJ2-3	TGTGCCAGCACCCTACCTTTAAGGTTGGGAGCAGATACGCAGTATTTT	CASTLPLRLGADTQYF
TRBV6-5	NA	NA	TRBJ2-1	TGTGCCAGCAGTTACTCATCAGTTAGCAATGAGCAGTTCTTC	CASSYSSVSNEQFF
TRBV6-4	NA	NA	TRBJ1-5	TGTGCCAGCAGTGACCCGATGAGGTGGTGTGGCAATCAGCCCCAGCATTTT	CASSDPMRWCGNQPQHF